This T cell receptor beta chain was recovered during a study of TIL therapy for anti-PD-1-resistant metastatic lung cancer. The overall study: Tumors were harvested before any PD-1/PD-L1 blockade. Tumors had a median PD-L1 proportion score of 6%. A handful of tumors were EGFR-mutant and two were ALK-rearranged.

Indicated time point: pre-treatment sample, taken before nivolumab and TIL therapy. The V gene's germline CDR1 is SGHTS and CDR2 YDEGEE. This CDR3 region has 17 residues. V lost 0 bases, J lost 5 bases, and 18 bases lay in between. The libraries were made with immunoSEQ v3. Repertoires were generated with immunoSEQ multiplex PCR, while TCRdb's copy carries only in-frame clones and drops some. The sample lists about 14,000 clones; around 86% were seen once. Study outcomes and limitations: After infusion, TIL clonotypes partly replaced peripheral T cells and declined over months.

On this clone itself: The antigen remains undetermined.

This chain links TRBV5-8 with TRBJ1-5, with D possibly being TRBD1 (5 bases). The input for sequencing was blood, taken at baseline. The clonotype originates from a person aged 25-85 years with non-small cell lung cancer. Written as DNA, the CDR3 is TGTGCCAGCAGCTTGGAGAAAGGGGTGAGGGTATATCAGCCCCAGCATTTT. As protein: CASSLEKGVRVYQPQHF.